The 15 T cell receptor beta chains in this list originate from one sample, sequenced in a study of control samples from healthy donors and cancer patients (dated by TCRdb to 2020 to 2021). The method behind the library was the immunoSEQ multiplex PCR assay. In TCRdb, the immuneACCESS table is reduced to in-frame sequences with V and J assigned. These tables do not hold every clone; where another copy was compared, an unresolved V gene accounts for under half, and the others remain unexplained. This sample holds 150,000 to 200,000 clones; over 85% were observed only once. The ten most abundant clones make up under 8.5% of the sample. Sequenced sample: blood. Receptors were obtained from a woman in her 40s in good health.

The CDR3 bases are TGTGCCAGTAGTCTCCCTTCAGGGGGCAATGAAAAACTGTTTTTT. Amino acids: CASSLPSGGNEKLFF. The gene calls are TRBV19 and TRBJ1-4; 8 nucleotides agree with TRBD1. This CDR3 has 15 residues. Germline CDR1 is LNHDA and CDR2 is SQIVND (reference sequence). V gave up 5 bases and J gave up 5 bases; unmatched junction bases: 7.

This clone was recorded many times. The rearrangement links TRBV7-2 to TRBJ1-6; no definite D call. V was shortened by 5 bases and J by 9 bases, with 14 bases between the two germline ends. CDR3 size: 14 residues. Germline V gives CDR1 SGHTA, CDR2 FQGNSA. CDR3 in DNA: TGTGCCAGCAGCCCAAGGAATGAACGTTCACCCCTCCACTTT. This sequence encodes CASSPRNERSPLHF.

This clone was detected only once. The V and J genes are TRBV6-2 or TRBV6-3 and TRBJ2-3; TRBD2 aligns across 9 bases. V shed 2 bases and J 3 bases; nucleotides not matched to a gene: 9. This CDR3 is built from 17 residues. Germline V CDR1 and CDR2: MNHEY, SVGEGT. The CDR3 DNA reads as TGTGCCAGCAGTTACCGAAAGACTAGCGGTGCGACAGATACGCAGTATTTT. As protein: CASSYRKTSGATDTQYF.

This chain links TRBV30 with TRBJ1-6; no definite D call. The CDR3 length is 13 residues. Germline V gives CDR1 GTSNPN, CDR2 SVGIG (reference sequence). Trimming stripped 4 bases from V and 8 bases from J, with 12 bases between. This CDR3 is CAWTDLLYSPLHF. CDR3 DNA sequence: TGTGCCTGGACGGACCTCCTTTATTCACCCCTCCACTTT.

The chain uses TRBV6-2 or TRBV6-3 and TRBJ2-7; D remains ambiguous. Trimming left V 0 bases short and J 0 bases short, with 9 bases between. Germline values: CDR1 MNHEY, CDR2 SVGEGT. The CDR3 sequence is 15 residues long. The chain's CDR3 is CASSYSPSSSYEQYF. CDR3 bases: TGTGCCAGCAGTTACTCGCCCTCGAGCTCCTACGAGCAGTACTTC.

The CDR3 DNA reads as TGTGCCAGCAGTGACCGGGGCTTCAATGAAAAACTGTTTTTT. This encodes CASSDRGFNEKLFF. The rearrangement links TRBV27 to TRBJ1-4; maybe TRBD1 (5 bases). CDR1 is MNHEY and CDR2 is SMNVEV in the germline V gene (reference sequence). The CDR3 totals 14 residues. V lost 5 bases and J 5 bases, leaving 12 bases between the germline ends.

This chain connects TRBV10-1 to TRBJ1-3; D is unclear. Between the trimmed V and J ends, which lost 9 bases and 1 base, there was a span of 4 bases. The CDR3 has 11 amino acids. Germline-derived CDR1 and CDR2 are WNHNN and SYGVQD (reference sequence). The CDR3 protein is CASSSGNTIYF. CDR3 in DNA: TGCGCCAGTTCTTCTGGAAACACCATATATTTT.

V usage is TRBV5-1 and J usage is TRBJ1-1, with D tentatively TRBD1 (5 bases). CDR3 length: 14 residues. Germline CDR1 is SGHRS and CDR2 is YFSETQ. Trimming pared 1 base from V and 1 base from J, leaving 8 bases between. The CDR3 nucleotides are TGCGCCAGCAGCTTGACAGGAAAGAACACTGAAGCTTTCTTT. It specifies CASSLTGKNTEAFF. Variable domain in full (rest from reference TRBV5-1 and TRBJ1-1): KAGVTQTPRYLIKTRGQQVTLSCSPISGHRSVSWYQQTPGQGLQFLFEYFSETQRNKGNFPGRFSGRQFSNSRSEMNVSTLELGDSALYLCASSLTGKNTEAFFGQGTRLTVV.

This chain links TRBV11-2 with TRBJ1-1, with 7 positions matching TRBD1. The CDR3 has 14 amino acids. With V trimmed by 8 bases and J by 1 base, 7 bases remained unmatched. Germline V lookup: CDR1 SGHAT, CDR2 FQNNGV. CDR3 sequence: CASSPTGQNTEAFF. The CDR3 nucleotides are TGTGCCAGCTCTCCGACAGGGCAGAACACTGAAGCTTTCTTT. The full variable domain, with the rest looked up from reference TRBV11-2 and TRBJ1-1, is EAGVAQSPRYKIIEKRQSVAFWCNPISGHATLYWYQQILGQGPKLLIQFQNNGVVDDSQLPKDRFSAERLKGVDSTLKIQPAKLEDSAVYLCASSPTGQNTEAFFGQGTRLTVV.

V usage is TRBV11-2 and J usage is TRBJ1-2; the D gene is possibly TRBD1 (6 bases). Per the germline V gene, CDR1 is SGHAT and CDR2 is FQNNGV. CDR3 length: 13 amino acids. The ends were cut back, 5 bases at V and 4 bases at J, with 11 bases in the middle. The CDR3 coding sequence is TGTGCCAGCAGCCAGGGGCAGGGCTATGGCTACACCTTC. Translating it yields CASSQGQGYGYTF.

This clone appeared a few times. This rearrangement joins TRBV11-2 to TRBJ1-5; D uncertain. The germline V gene encodes CDR1 SGHAT and CDR2 FQNNGV. CDR3 length: 13 residues. Trimming left V 1 base short and J 0 bases short, with 1 base between. The CDR3 sequence is CASSLGSNQPQHF. The CDR3 region has the DNA TGTGCCAGCAGCTTAGGTAGCAATCAGCCCCAGCATTTT.

The chain uses TRBV7-9 and TRBJ2-1, with D perhaps TRBD1 or TRBD2 (5 bases each). CDR3 size: 11 residues. Germline V gives CDR1 SEHNR, CDR2 FQNEAQ (reference sequence). With 4 bases removed from V and 15 bases from J, the gap between germline ends came to 13 bases. The CDR3 nucleotides are TGTGCCAGCAGCTCCGGGACGGTCCCGTTCTTC. Amino acid sequence: CASSSGTVPFF. Together with reference TRBV7-9 and TRBJ2-1, the CDR3 gives the full variable domain: DTGVSQNPRHKITKRGQNVTFRCDPISEHNRLYWYRQTLGQGPEFLTYFQNEAQLEKSRLLSDRFSAERPKGSFSTLEIQRTEQGDSAMYLCASSSGTVPFFGPGTRLTVL.

The chain joins TRBV7-9 to TRBJ1-2, with TRBD1 matching over 8 bases. Germline assignment: CDR1 SEHNR and CDR2 FQNEAQ (reference sequence). This CDR3 region has 16 residues. V trimming: 4 bases; J trimming: 3 bases; junction bases outside the gene matches: 10. The CDR3 reads CASSSGLTGGDYGYTF. The CDR3, as DNA: TGTGCCAGCAGCTCGGGCCTAACAGGGGGGGACTATGGCTACACCTTC.

The chain links TRBV10-2 to TRBJ2-6; D possibly uses TRBD1 or TRBD2 (5 bases each). This CDR3 has 15 amino acids. CDR1 is WSHSY and CDR2 is SAAADI in the germline V gene. V was cut by 4 bases and J by 4 bases, with 11 bases left in between. The CDR3 is CASSGEGPGANVLTF. The CDR3 DNA sequence: TGCGCCAGCAGTGGAGAGGGGCCCGGGGCCAACGTCCTGACTTTC.

The chain has TRBV6-1 and TRBJ1-3; D gene ambiguous. This CDR3 has 16 amino acids. Germline V gives CDR1 MNHNS, CDR2 SASEGT. V dropped 6 bases and J dropped 0 bases, with 15 bases sitting between them. The CDR3 region has the DNA TGTGCCAGCAGCGAAAGCCCCGCGATCTCTGGAAACACCATATATTTT. Protein sequence: CASSESPAISGNTIYF.